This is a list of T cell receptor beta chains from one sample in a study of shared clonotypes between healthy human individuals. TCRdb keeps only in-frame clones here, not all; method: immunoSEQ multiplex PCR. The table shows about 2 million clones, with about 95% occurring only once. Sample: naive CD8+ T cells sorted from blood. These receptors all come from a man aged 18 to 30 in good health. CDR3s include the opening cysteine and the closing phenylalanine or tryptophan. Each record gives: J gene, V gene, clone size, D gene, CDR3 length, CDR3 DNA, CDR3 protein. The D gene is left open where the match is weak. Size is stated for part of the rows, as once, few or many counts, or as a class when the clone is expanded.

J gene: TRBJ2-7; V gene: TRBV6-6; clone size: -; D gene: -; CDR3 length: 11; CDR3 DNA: TGTGCCAGCACCTACTCCTACGAGCAGTACTTC; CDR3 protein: CASTYSYEQYF
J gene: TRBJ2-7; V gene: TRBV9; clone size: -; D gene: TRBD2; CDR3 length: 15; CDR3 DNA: TGTGCCAGCAGCGTTACTAGCGTCCCAGTCTACGAGCAGTACTTC; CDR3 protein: CASSVTSVPVYEQYF
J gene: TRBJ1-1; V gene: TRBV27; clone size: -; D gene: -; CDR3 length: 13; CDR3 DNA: TGTGCCAGCAGTTTTCCAGGAAGGACTGAAGCTTTCTTT; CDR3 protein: CASSFPGRTEAFF
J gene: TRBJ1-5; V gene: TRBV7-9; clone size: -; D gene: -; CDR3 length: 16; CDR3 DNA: TGTGCCAGCAGCCCGTTAACCTTCGATAGTCATCAGCCCCAGCATTTT; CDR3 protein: CASSPLTFDSHQPQHF
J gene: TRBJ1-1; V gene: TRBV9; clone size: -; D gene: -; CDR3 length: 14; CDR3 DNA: TGTGCCAGCAGTACCTCGGGGGGGAACACTGAAGCTTTCTTT; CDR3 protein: CASSTSGGNTEAFF
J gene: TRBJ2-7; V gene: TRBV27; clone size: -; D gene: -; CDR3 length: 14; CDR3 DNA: TGTGCCAGCAGTTTAGGAGGGATCCCTCGCGAGCAGTACTTC; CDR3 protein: CASSLGGIPREQYF
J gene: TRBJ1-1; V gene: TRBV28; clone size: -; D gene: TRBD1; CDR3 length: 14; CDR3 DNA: TGTGCCAGCAGTTTATCCGGACAGGGAGCTGAAGCTTTCTTT; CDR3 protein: CASSLSGQGAEAFF
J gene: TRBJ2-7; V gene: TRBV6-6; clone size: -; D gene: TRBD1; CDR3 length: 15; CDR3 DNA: TGTGCCAGCAGTTACTCGCCACAGGGGGCCTACGAGCAGTACTTC; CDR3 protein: CASSYSPQGAYEQYF
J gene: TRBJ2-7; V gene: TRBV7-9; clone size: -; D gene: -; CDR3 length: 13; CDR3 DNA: TGTGCCAGCAGCTCGGAGAGATATTACGAGCAGTACTTC; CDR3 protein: CASSSERYYEQYF
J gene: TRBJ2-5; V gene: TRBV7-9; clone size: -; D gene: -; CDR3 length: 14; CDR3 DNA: TGTGCCAGCAGCTTAATCCCGGGAACGGAGACCCAGTACTTC; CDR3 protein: CASSLIPGTETQYF
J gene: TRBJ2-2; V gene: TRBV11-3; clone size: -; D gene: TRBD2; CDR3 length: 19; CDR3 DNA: TGTGCCAGCAGCTCGCCTTTCACTAGCGGGAAATCGAACACCGGGGAGCTGTTTTTT; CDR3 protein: CASSSPFTSGKSNTGELFF
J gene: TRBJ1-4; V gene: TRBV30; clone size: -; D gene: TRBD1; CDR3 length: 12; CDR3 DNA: TGTGCCCTGGGACAGGGGAATGAAAAACTGTTTTTT; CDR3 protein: CALGQGNEKLFF
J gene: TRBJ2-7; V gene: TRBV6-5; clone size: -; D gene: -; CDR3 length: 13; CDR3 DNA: TGTGCCAGCAGCCAGCAGGGTTCCTACGAGCAGTACTTC; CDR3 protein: CASSQQGSYEQYF
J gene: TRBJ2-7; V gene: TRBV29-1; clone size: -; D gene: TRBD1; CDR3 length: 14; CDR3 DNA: TGCAGCGTTGAAGCGGGACAGAGAGAGTACGAGCAGTACTTC; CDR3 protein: CSVEAGQREYEQYF
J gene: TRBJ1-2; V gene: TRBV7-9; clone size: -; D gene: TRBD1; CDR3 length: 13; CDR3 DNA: TGTGCCAGCAGTGACGGGACAGCCATTGGCTACACCTTC; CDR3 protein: CASSDGTAIGYTF
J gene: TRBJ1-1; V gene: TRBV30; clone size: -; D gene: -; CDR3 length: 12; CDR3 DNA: TGTGCCTGGAGTCGTGGGTTTACTGAAGCTTTCTTT; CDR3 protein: CAWSRGFTEAFF
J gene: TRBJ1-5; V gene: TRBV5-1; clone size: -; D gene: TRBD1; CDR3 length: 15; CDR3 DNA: TGCGCCAGCAGCCCCGGGACAGGGGGATTTCAGCCCCAGCATTTT; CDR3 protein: CASSPGTGGFQPQHF
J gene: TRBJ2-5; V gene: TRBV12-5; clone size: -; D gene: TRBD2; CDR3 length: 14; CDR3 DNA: TGTGCTAGTGGTCCCGGACTAGCGGAAGAGACCCAGTACTTC; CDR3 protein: CASGPGLAEETQYF
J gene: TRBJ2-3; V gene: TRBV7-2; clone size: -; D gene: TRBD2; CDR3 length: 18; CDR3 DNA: TGTGCCAGCAGCGACTCACAGAAGAGCGGGAGGGGCACAGATACGCAGTATTTT; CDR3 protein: CASSDSQKSGRGTDTQYF
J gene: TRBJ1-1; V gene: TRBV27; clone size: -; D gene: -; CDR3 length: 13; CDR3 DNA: TGTGCCAGCAGTTTAAGTGAGAACACTGAAGCTTTCTTT; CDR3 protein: CASSLSENTEAFF
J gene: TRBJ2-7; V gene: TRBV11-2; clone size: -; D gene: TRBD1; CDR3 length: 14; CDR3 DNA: TGTGCCAGCAGCGCGAACAGGGGAGCGTACGAGCAGTACTTC; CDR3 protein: CASSANRGAYEQYF
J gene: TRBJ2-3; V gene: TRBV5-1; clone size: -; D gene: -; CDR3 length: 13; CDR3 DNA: TGCGCCAGCGCGGCGGCAAGCTTGGATACGCAGTATTTT; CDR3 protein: CASAAASLDTQYF
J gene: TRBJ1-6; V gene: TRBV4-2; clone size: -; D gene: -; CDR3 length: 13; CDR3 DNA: TGTGCCAGCAGCCAAAACCCCAAGACACCCCTCCACTTT; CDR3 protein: CASSQNPKTPLHF
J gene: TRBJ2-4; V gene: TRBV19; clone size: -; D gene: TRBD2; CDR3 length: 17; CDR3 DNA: TGTGCCAGTAGTATAGGACTAGCGGGGGGAGCCAAAAACATTCAGTACTTC; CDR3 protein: CASSIGLAGGAKNIQYF
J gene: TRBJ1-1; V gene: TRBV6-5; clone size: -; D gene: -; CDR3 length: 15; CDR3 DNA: TGTGCCAGCAGTTACTCGGAGGGTTGGAACACTGAAGCTTTCTTT; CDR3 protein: CASSYSEGWNTEAFF
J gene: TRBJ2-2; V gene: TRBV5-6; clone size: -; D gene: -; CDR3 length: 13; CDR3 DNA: TGTGCCAGCAGCTGGTACGCAGACGGGGAGCTGTTTTTT; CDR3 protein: CASSWYADGELFF
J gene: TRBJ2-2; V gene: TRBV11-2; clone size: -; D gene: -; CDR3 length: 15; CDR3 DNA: TGTGCCAGCAGCTCTGGACAGACGAACACCGGGGAGCTGTTTTTT; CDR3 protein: CASSSGQTNTGELFF
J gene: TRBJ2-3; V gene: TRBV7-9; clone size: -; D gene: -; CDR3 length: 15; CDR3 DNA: TGTGCCAGCAGCTTAACGAGCAAGCCCACAGATACGCAGTATTTT; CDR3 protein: CASSLTSKPTDTQYF
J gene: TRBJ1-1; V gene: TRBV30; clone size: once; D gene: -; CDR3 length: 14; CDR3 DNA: TGTGCCTGGAGCCCATCCGGGGGGTACACTGAAGCTTTCTTT; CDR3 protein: CAWSPSGGYTEAFF
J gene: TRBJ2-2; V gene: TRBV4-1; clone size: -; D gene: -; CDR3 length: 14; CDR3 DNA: TGCGCCAGCAGCCGGCGGGAAAACACCGGGGAGCTGTTTTTT; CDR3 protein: CASSRRENTGELFF
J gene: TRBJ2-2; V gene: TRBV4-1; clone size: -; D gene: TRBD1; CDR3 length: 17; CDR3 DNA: TGCGCCAGCAGCCAGTTACAGGGGGCGCGGGGCACCGGGGAGCTGTTTTTT; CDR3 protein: CASSQLQGARGTGELFF
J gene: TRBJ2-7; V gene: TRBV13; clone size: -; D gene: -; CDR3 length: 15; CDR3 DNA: TGTGCCAGCAGCCCGTCCCAGGAGGGGTACTACGAGCAGTACTTC; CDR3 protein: CASSPSQEGYYEQYF
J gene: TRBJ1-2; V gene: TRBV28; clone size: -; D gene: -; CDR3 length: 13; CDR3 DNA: TGTGCCAGCAGTCTAGGGGGGATGTATGGCTACACCTTC; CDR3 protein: CASSLGGMYGYTF
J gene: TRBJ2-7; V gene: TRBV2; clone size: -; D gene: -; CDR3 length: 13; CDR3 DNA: TGTGCCAGCAGGTCGGACATTCCCTACGAGCAGTACTTC; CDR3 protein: CASRSDIPYEQYF
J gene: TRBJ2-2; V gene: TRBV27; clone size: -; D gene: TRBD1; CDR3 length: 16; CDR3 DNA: TGTGCCACCACGGGAAAACCGGGACAGCACACCGGGGAGCTGTTTTTT; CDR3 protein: CATTGKPGQHTGELFF
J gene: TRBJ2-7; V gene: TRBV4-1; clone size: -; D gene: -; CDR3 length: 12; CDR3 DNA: TGCGCCAGCAGCCCTAGGGGGGGCGAGCAGTACTTC; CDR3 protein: CASSPRGGEQYF
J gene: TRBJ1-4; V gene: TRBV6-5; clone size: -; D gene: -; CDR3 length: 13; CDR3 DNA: TGTGCCAGCAGTTTAAACAGGGTTGAAAAACTGTTTTTT; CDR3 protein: CASSLNRVEKLFF
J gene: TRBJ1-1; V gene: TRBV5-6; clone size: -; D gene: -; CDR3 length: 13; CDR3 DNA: TGTGCCAGCAGCTTGTCCTCATACACTGAAGCTTTCTTT; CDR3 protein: CASSLSSYTEAFF
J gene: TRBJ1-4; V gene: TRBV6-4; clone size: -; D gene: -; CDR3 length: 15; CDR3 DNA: TGTGCCAGCATAGGAAGGACAGCCCTTAATGAAAAACTGTTTTTT; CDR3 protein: CASIGRTALNEKLFF
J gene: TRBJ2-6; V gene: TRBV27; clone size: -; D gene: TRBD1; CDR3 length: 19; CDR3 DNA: TGTGCCAGCAGTCCGCTGACGCCCCAGGGGGCCTCGGGGGCCAACGTCCTGACTTTC; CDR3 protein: CASSPLTPQGASGANVLTF
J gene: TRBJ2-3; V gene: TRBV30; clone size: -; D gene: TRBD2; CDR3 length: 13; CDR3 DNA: TGTGCCTGGAGCGGGGGGGCCACAGATACGCAGTATTTT; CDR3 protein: CAWSGGATDTQYF
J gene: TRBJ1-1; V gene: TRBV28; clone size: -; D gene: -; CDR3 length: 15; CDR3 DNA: TGTGCCAGCAGTTTATCGGTGGCGGGGAACACTGAAGCTTTCTTT; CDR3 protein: CASSLSVAGNTEAFF
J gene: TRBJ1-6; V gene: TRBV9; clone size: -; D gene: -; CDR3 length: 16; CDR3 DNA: TGTGCCAGCAGCGTGGCAGGTGGCTCCTATAATTCACCCCTCCACTTT; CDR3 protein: CASSVAGGSYNSPLHF
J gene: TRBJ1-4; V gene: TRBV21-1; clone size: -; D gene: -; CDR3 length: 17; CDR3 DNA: TGTGCCAGCAGCAAAGTGGTACAAGACAGGGGCAATGAAAAACTGTTTTTT; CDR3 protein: CASSKVVQDRGNEKLFF
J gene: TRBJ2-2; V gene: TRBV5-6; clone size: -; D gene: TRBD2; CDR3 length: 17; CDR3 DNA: TGTGCCAGCAGCTTGGAGTCTGCGGGAGGGATCACCGGGGAGCTGTTTTTT; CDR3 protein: CASSLESAGGITGELFF
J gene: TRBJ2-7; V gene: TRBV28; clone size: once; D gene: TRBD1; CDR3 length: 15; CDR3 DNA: TGTGCCAGCAGTTTATGGGACAGGGGGCGATACGAGCAGTACTTC; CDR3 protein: CASSLWDRGRYEQYF
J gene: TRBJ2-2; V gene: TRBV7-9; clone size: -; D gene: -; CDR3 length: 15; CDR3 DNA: TGTGCCAGCAGCTCGTGGGACAAGAACACCGGGGAGCTGTTTTTT; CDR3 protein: CASSSWDKNTGELFF
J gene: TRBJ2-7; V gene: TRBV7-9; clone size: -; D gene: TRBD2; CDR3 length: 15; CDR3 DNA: TGTGCCAGCAGCCCAACTAGCGGTAGCTCCTACGAGCAGTACTTC; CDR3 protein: CASSPTSGSSYEQYF
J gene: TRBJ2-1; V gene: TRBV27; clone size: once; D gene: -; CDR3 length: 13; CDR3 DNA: TGTGCCAGCAGTTCCCAGGGAGCAAATGAGCAGTTCTTC; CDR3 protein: CASSSQGANEQFF
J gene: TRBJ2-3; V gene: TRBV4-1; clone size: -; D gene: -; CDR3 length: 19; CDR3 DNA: TGCGCCAGCAGCCAAGATAAAAGGGGGACGGGTGTATGGGTAGATACGCAGTATTTT; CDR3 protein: CASSQDKRGTGVWVDTQYF
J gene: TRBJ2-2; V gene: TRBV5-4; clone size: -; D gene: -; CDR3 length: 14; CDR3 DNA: TGTGCCAGCAGCGGACCGGGAGCCACCGGGGAGCTGTTTTTT; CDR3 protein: CASSGPGATGELFF
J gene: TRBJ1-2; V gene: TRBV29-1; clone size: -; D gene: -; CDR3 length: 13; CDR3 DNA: TGCAGCGTTGAGACGATAACTAACTATGGCTACACCTTC; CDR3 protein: CSVETITNYGYTF
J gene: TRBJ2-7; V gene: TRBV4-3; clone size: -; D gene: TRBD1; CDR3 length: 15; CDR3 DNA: TGCGCCAGCAGCCAAGATCCCGGACAGGGGAACGAGCAGTACTTC; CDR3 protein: CASSQDPGQGNEQYF
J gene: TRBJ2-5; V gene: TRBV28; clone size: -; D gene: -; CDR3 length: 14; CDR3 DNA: TGTGCCAGCAGTCCCTACAGGGTCCAAGAGACCCAGTACTTC; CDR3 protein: CASSPYRVQETQYF
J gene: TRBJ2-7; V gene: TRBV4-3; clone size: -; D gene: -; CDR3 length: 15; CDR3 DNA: TGCGCCAGCAGCCAAGGGGGTGGGGCACCCTACGAGCAGTACTTC; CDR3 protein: CASSQGGGAPYEQYF
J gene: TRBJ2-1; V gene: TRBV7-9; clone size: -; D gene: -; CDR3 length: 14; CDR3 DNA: TGTGCCAGCAGCCTAGGCCAGGGCGGCGATGAGCAGTTCTTC; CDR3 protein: CASSLGQGGDEQFF
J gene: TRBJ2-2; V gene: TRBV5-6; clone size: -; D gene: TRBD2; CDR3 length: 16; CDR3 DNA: TGTGCCAGCAGCTTGGGGGTAGCGGGAGGCCCCGGGGAGCTGTTTTTT; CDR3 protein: CASSLGVAGGPGELFF
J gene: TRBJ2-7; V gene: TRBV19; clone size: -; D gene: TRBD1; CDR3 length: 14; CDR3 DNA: TGTGCCAGTAGCGGGACAGGTAGCACCTACGAGCAGTACTTC; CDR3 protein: CASSGTGSTYEQYF
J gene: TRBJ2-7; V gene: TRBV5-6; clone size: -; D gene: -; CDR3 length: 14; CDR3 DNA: TGTGCCAGCAGCTTCGCAGGGGTTAGCTACGAGCAGTACTTC; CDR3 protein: CASSFAGVSYEQYF
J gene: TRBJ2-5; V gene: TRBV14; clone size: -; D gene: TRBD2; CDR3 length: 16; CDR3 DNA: TGTGCCAGCAGCCAACTGGGGACTAGCGGACAAGAGACCCAGTACTTC; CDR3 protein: CASSQLGTSGQETQYF